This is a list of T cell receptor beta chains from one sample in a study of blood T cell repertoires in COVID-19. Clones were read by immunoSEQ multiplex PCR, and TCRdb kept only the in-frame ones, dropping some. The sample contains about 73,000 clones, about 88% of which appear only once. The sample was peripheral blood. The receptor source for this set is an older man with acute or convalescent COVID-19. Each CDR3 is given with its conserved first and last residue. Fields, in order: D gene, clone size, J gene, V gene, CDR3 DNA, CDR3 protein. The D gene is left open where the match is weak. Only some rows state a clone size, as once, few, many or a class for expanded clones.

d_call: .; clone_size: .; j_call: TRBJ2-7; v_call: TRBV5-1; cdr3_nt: TGCGCCAGTCAGGGTTCTCCCTACGAGCAGTACTTC; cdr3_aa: CASQGSPYEQYF
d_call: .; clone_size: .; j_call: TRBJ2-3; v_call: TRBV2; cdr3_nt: TGTGCCAGCAGTGAACGGTTACGCACAGATACGCAGTATTTT; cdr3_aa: CASSERLRTDTQYF
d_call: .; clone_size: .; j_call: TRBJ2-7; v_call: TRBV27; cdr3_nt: TGTGCCAGCAGTCGACCGGGAACCCCCTACGAGCAGTACTTC; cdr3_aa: CASSRPGTPYEQYF
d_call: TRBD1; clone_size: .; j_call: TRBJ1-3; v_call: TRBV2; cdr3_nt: TGTGCCAGCAGTGAATTTTGGGACAGGGGGCCTGGAAACACCATATATTTT; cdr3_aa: CASSEFWDRGPGNTIYF
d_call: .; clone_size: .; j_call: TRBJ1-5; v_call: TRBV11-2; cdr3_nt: TGTGCCAGCAGCTTCGGGAGGTATCAGCCCCAGCATTTT; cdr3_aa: CASSFGRYQPQHF
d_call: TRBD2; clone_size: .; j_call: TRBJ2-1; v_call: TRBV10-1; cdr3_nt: TGCGCCAGCAGTGAGAGCGGGGGCCATTACAATGAGCAGTTCTTC; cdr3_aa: CASSESGGHYNEQFF
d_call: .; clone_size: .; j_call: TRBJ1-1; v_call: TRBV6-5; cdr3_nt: TGTGCCAGCAGGAGGGCTAACACTGAAGCTTTCTTT; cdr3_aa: CASRRANTEAFF
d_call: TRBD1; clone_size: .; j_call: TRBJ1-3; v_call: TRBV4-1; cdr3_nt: TGCGCCAGCAGTCAGACAGGGGTCTCTGGAAACACCATATATTTT; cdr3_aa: CASSQTGVSGNTIYF
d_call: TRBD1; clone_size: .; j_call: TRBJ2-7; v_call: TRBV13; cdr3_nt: TGTGCCAGCCGGGACAGGGGTCGGCACGAGCAGTACTTC; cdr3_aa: CASRDRGRHEQYF
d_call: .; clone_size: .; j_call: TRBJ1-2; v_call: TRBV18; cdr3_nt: TGTGCCAGCTCACCAGACAAATCCTATGGCTACACCTTC; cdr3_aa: CASSPDKSYGYTF
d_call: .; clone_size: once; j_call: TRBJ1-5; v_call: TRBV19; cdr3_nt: TGTGCCAGTAGTATGGGCCCTCTGGGCAATCAGCCCCAGCATTTT; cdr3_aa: CASSMGPLGNQPQHF
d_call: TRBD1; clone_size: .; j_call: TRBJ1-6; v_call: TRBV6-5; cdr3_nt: TGTGCCAGCAGTTATTTTCAGGGGGGAGCTGATTCACCCCTCCACTTT; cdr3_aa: CASSYFQGGADSPLHF
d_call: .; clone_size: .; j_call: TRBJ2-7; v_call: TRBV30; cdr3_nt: TGTGCCTGGAAAGACGGCAGGGGCGAGCAGTACTTC; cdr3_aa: CAWKDGRGEQYF
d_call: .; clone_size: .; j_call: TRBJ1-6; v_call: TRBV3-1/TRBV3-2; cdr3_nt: TGTGCCAGCAGCCATCTCCAGGGTTCACCCCTCCACTTT; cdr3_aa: CASSHLQGSPLHF
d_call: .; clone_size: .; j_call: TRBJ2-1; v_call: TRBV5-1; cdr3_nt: TGCGCCAGCAGCTTGCAACAGGGCTACAATGAGCAGTTCTTC; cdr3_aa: CASSLQQGYNEQFF
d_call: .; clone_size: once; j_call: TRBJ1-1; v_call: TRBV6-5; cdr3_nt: TGTGCCAGCTTCCCAAACCGGGGGAACACTGAAGCTTTCTTT; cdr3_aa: CASFPNRGNTEAFF
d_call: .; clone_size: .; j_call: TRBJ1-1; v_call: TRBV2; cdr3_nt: TGTGCCAGCAGAGGAGGGGTGGGCACTGAAGCTTTCTTT; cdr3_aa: CASRGGVGTEAFF
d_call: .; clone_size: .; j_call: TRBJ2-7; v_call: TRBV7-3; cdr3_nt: TGTGCCAGCAGCTTAACGCCAGCGCCAGCCTACGAGCAGTACTTC; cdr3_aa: CASSLTPAPAYEQYF
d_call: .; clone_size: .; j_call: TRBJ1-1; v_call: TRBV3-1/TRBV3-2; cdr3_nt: TGTGCCAGCAGCCCCAGATCTAACACTGAAGCTTTCTTT; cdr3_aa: CASSPRSNTEAFF
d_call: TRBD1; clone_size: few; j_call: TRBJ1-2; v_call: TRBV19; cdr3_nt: TGTGCCAGTAGTGACCCGGGACAGGGTGCGGAGATGGGTAAGGGCTACACCTTC; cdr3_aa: CASSDPGQGAEMGKGYTF
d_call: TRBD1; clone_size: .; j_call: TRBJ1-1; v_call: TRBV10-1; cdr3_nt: TGCGCCAGCAGACAGGGGCTGGAGAGCACTGAAGCTTTCTTT; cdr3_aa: CASRQGLESTEAFF
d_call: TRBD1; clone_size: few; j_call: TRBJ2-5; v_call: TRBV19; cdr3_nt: TGTGCCAGTAGTGCCGGACAGGGCCAAGAGACCCAGTACTTC; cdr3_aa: CASSAGQGQETQYF
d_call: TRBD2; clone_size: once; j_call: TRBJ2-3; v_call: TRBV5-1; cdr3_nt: TGCGCCAGCAGCCCTACCGGGACTAGCGGGGGGGCAGGCACAGATACGCAGTATTTT; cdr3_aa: CASSPTGTSGGAGTDTQYF
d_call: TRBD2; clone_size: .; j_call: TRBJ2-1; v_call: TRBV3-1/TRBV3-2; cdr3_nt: TGTGCCAGCAGCCAAGCAGCGGGGGGTGTATACAATGAGCAGTTCTTC; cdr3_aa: CASSQAAGGVYNEQFF
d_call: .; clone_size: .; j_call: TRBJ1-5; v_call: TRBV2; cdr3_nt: TGTGCCAGCAGTGAAGCGCTCGAGGTCTTGCATTTT; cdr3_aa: CASSEALEVLHF
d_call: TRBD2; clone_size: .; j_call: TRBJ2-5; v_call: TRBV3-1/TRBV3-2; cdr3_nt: TGTGCCAGCAGCCCTCGACTAGCGGGGGGGTCTCAAGAGACCCAGTACTTC; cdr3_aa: CASSPRLAGGSQETQYF